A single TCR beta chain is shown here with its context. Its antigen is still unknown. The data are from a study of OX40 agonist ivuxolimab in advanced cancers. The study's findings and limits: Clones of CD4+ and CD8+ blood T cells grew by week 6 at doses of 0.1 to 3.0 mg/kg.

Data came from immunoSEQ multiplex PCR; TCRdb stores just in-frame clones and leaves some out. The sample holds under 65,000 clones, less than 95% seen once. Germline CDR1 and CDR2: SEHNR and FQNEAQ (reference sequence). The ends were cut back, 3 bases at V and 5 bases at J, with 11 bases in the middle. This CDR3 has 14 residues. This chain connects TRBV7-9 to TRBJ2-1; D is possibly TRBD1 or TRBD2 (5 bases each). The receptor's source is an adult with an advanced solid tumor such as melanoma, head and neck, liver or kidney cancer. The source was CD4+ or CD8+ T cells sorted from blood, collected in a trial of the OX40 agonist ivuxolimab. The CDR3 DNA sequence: TGTGCCAGCAGCTTTAATGAGGGGAACAATGAGCAGTTCTTC. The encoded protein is CASSFNEGNNEQFF.